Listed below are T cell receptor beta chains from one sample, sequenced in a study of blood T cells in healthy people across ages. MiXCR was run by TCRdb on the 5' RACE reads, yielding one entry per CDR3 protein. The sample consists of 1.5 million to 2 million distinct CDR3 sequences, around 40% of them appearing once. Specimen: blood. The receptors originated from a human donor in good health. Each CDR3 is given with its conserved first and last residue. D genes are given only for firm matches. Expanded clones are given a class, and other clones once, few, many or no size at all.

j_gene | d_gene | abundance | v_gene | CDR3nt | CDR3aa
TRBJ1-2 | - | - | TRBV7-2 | TGTGCCAGTGCCACGGGGGGAGACTATAGGGGCTACACCTTC | CASATGGDYRGYTF
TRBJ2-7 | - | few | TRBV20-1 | TGCAGTGCTGGAGCACCGATGAAAGCCTACGAGCAGTACTTC | CSAGAPMKAYEQYF
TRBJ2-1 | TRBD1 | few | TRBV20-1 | TGCAGTGTAGAACAGGGGTTATCGATCAGTGAGCAGTTCTTC | CSVEQGLSISEQFF
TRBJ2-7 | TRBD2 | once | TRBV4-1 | TGCGCCAGCAGGCGCGGAGCGGGGAACACCTACGAGCAGTACTTC | CASRRGAGNTYEQYF
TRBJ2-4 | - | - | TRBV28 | TGTGCCAGCAGTTCGCAAGAAAAGCAGTACTTC | CASSSQEKQYF
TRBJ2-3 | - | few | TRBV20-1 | TGCAGTTACATAGGGGCAGATACGCAGTATTTT | CSYIGADTQYF
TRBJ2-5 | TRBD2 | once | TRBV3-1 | TGTGCCAGCAGCCAAGATCCAAGGACTAGCGGATTTCAACAGACCCAGTACTTC | CASSQDPRTSGFQQTQYF
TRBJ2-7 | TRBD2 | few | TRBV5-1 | TGCGCCAGCAGCCTTGGGACTAGCGGGTATTCCTACGAGCAGTACTTC | CASSLGTSGYSYEQYF
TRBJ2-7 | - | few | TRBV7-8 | TGTGCCAGCAGCTCTGGCAGGAGCTCCTACGAGCAGTACTTC | CASSSGRSSYEQYF
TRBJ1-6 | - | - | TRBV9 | TGTGCCAGCAGCGTAGGGGAAGGCTTTAATTCACCCCTCCACTTT | CASSVGEGFNSPLHF
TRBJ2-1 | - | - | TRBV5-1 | TGCGCCAGCAGCCGGGACACTGGGGGGGATGAGCAGTTCTTC | CASSRDTGGDEQFF
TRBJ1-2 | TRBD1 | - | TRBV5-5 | TGTGCCAGCAGCTTGAGGGGGACAGGGGTTCCCTATGGCTACACCTTC | CASSLRGTGVPYGYTF
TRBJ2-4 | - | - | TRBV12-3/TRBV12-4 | TGTGCCAGCAGTCGAGGACAGTCTGGGTTGAAGTACTTC | CASSRGQSGLKYF
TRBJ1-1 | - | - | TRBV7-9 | TGTGCCAGCAGCCCGGACACGCGGGGTGAAGCTTTCTTT | CASSPDTRGEAFF
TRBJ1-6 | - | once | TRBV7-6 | TGTGCCAGCAGCTTAAGGCCATCAGATAATTCACCCCTCCACTTT | CASSLRPSDNSPLHF
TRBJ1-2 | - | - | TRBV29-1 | TGCAGCGTTGAAAGGGGCGAACCCCCCGGAGGCTATGGCTACACCTTC | CSVERGEPPGGYGYTF
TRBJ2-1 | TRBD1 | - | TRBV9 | TGTGCCAGCAGCGCTCGAGGGGGGACAGGATACAATGAGCAGTTCTTC | CASSARGGTGYNEQFF
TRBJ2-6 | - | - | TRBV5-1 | TGCGCCAGCAGCTTGTTGGGGATCTCTGGGGCCAACATCCTGACTTTC | CASSLLGISGANILTF
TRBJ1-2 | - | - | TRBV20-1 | TGCAGTGCTCGAGAACCCTTTAGGGGGAATGGCTACACCTTC | CSAREPFRGNGYTF
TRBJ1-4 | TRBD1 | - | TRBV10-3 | TGTGCCATCAGTAATACTGCAGGACAGGAGTCGTCAAAACTGTTTTTT | CAISNTAGQESSKLFF
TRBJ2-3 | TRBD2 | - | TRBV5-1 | TGCGCCAGCGGGGGGACTAGCGGGGTTACAGATACGCAGTATTTT | CASGGTSGVTDTQYF
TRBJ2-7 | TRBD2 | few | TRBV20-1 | TGCAGTGCCCGGGGGGGTCGGGAATACGAGCAGTACTTC | CSARGGREYEQYF
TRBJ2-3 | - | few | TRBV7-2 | TGTGCCAGCATCCTCCGGCGAGGAGCAAATCCCCAGTATTTT | CASILRRGANPQYF
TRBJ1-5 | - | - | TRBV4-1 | TGCGCCAGCAGCCAAGATGTCCGATACAATCAGCCCCAGCATTTT | CASSQDVRYNQPQHF
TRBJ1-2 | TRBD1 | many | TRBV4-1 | TGCGCCAGCAGCATGGGACAGGGAAACGGTGGCTACACCTTC | CASSMGQGNGGYTF
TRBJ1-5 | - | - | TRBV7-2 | TGTGCCAGCAGCGCCCAGGTTGATCAGCCCCAGCATTTT | CASSAQVDQPQHF
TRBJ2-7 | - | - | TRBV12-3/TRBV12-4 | TGTGCCTGCAGCCCTAGCAATTCAGACGAGCAGTACTTC | CACSPSNSDEQYF
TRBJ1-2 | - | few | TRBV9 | TGTGCCAGCAGCGTAGAGGCAGGCCGGAACTATGGCTACACCTTC | CASSVEAGRNYGYTF
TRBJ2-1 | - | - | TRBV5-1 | TGCGCCAGCAGCTCGGAGTCCGGGTACAATGAGCAGTTCTTC | CASSSESGYNEQFF
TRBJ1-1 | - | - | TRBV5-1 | TGCGCCAGCAGCTGGGGTTCGGTGAACACTGAAGCTTTCTTT | CASSWGSVNTEAFF
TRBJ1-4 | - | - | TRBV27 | TGTGCCAGCAGTTTGCAACCCCCCGGAGGTGATGAAAAACTGTTTTTT | CASSLQPPGGDEKLFF
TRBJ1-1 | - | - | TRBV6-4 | TGTGCCAGCAGGACACTCGGTGAAGCTTTCTTT | CASRTLGEAFF
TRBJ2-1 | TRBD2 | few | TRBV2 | TGTGCCAGCAGTGAGCAGGGACTAGCGGGGGTCAATGAGCAGTTCTTC | CASSEQGLAGVNEQFF
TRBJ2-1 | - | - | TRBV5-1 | TGCGCCAGCAGCTTGGGGCAGGGGAGGTATAGTGAGCAGTTCTTC | CASSLGQGRYSEQFF
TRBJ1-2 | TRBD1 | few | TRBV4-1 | TGCGCCAGCAGCCAAGGAAGGTACAGGGGGGATGGCTACACCTTC | CASSQGRYRGDGYTF
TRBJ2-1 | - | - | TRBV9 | TGTGCCAGCAGCGCCGGGGGACTCCAAGAGACCCAGTTCTTC | CASSAGGLQETQFF
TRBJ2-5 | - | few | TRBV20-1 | TGCAGTGCTACCAGGGAAGAGACCCAGTACTTC | CSATREETQYF
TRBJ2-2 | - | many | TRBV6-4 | TGTGCCAGCAGTGAGGGGGAGGACACCGGGGAGCTGTTTTTT | CASSEGEDTGELFF
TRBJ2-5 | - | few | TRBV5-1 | TGCGCCAGCAGCTTTCGCAGGGTTCTCGAGACCCAGTACTTC | CASSFRRVLETQYF
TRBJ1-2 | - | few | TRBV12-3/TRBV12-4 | TGTGCCAGCAGTTGGTCGGGTGAAAACTATGGCTACACCTTC | CASSWSGENYGYTF
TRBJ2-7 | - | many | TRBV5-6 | TGTGCCAGCAGCTCGCAGGGAGTGGGCTACGAGCAGTACTTC | CASSSQGVGYEQYF
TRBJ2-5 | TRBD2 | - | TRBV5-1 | TGCGCCAGCTCCCTCGGAGCGGGGGGATGTCGGGAGCAGTACTTC | CASSLGAGGCREQYF
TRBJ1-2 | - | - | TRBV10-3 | TGTGCCATCACCTCGAGGGGGACAAACTATGGCTACACCTTC | CAITSRGTNYGYTF
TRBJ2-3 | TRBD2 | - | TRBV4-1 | TGCGCCAGCAGCCAAGCTGAGACTAGCGGGGGGGTTCGGTATTTT | CASSQAETSGGVRYF
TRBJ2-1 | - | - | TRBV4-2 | TGTGCCAGCAGCCTCAGACACGGTCCAAGCTCCTACAATGAGCAGTTCTTC | CASSLRHGPSSYNEQFF
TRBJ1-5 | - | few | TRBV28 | TGTGCCAGCCGACCACAGGGCCATCAGCCCCAGCATTTT | CASRPQGHQPQHF
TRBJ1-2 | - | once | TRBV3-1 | TGTGCCAGCAGCCCAAGGGCCAGCCTCTATGGCTACACCTTC | CASSPRASLYGYTF
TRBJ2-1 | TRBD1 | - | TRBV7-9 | TGTGCCAGCAGCTTCCCTCGGTGGGACAGCTCCTACAATGAGCAGTTCTTC | CASSFPRWDSSYNEQFF
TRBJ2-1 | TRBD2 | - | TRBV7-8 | TGTGCCAGCAGCTGGACTAGCCTTGGTGTCAATGAGCAGTTCTTC | CASSWTSLGVNEQFF
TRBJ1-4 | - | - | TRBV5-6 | TGTGCCAGCAGCTTCCTCACAGCCCGATATGAAAAACTGTTTTTT | CASSFLTARYEKLFF
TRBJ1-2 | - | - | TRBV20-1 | TGCAGTGCTAGAGATAGCCACAGGCCTAACTATGGCTACACCTTC | CSARDSHRPNYGYTF
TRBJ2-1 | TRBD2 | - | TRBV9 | TGTGCCAGCACCCTAGCTAGCGGTCACAATGAGCAGTTCTTC | CASTLASGHNEQFF
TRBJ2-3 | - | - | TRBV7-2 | TGTGCCAGCAGCTTCTCGACGGACGGTGGTACGCAGTATTTT | CASSFSTDGGTQYF
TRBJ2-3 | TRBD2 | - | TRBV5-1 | TGCGCCAGCAGCCACGGGGGGTCTAGCACAGATACGCAGTATTTT | CASSHGGSSTDTQYF
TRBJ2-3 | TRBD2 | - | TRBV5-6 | TGTGCCAGCAGCCCCCTTGGAGCGGGGGGAAGGGATACGCAGTATTTT | CASSPLGAGGRDTQYF